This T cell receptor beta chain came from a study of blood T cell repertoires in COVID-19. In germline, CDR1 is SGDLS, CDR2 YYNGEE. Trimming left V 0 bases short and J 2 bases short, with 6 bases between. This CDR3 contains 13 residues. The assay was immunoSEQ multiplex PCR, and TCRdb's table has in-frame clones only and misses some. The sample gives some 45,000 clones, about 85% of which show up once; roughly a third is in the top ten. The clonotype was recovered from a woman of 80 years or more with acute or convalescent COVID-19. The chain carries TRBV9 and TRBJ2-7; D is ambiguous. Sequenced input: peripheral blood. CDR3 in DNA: TGTGCCAGCAGCGTAGATCCTACCTACGAGCAGTACTTC. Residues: CASSVDPTYEQYF.